This TCR beta chain originates from a study of vaccination and CD4 T cells after COVID-19. Study information: Nasal swab PCR detected SARS-CoV-2 in convalescent patients; under 10 had mild disease, one severe. Study-level points and caveats: Median reactive clonotypes, those recognizing SARS-CoV-2, rose from around 20 to 38, not significantly.

Treatment indicated: 10-day PBMC culture with coronavirus spike peptide pools or control peptides (ViraFEST assay). After expanding antigen-specific T cells with peptide pools, ViraFEST sequenced their TCRs. Concerning this clonotype: Its specificity is not known.

Cultured CD4+ T-cell DNA underwent Oncomine TCR Beta short-read sequencing. TCRdb analysed the PCR reads with MiXCR anew, one entry per CDR3 protein. The sample lists approximately 14,000 distinct CDR3 sequences, around 53% seen once, with about 7.8% in the top ten. This CDR3 has 12 amino acids. Per germline, CDR1 DFQATT and CDR2 SNEGSKA (reference sequence). Trimming removed 3 bases at V and 1 base at J, with 6 bases between. Sequenced material: CD4+ T cells from blood, cultured in vitro. The gene calls are TRBV20-1 and TRBJ2-5; D is ambiguous. The receptor was isolated from a human donor who had recovered from COVID-19. CDR3 in amino acids: CSASLTQETQYF. CDR3 bases: TGCAGTGCTAGCCTGACCCAAGAGACCCAGTACTTC.